These 8 T cell receptor beta chains were all obtained from the same sample, sequenced in a study of PD-1 blockade in classical Hodgkin lymphoma. TCRdb's table, derived via immunoSEQ multiplex PCR, lists solely in-frame clones and lacks some. The sample contains tens of thousands of clones, roughly nine tenths of which appear only once. Time point indicated: cycle 4 day 1 (C4D1), after 6 weeks of nivolumab. Every patient relapsed after autologous stem cell transplantation, and brentuximab vedotin exposure varied. The sequences come from peripheral blood mononuclear cells (PBMCs), collected before the fourth cycle of nivolumab. All receptors derive from a human donor with classical Hodgkin lymphoma.

The V call is TRBV5-4, the J call TRBJ2-1, with 8 bases identical to TRBD2. V was clipped by 0 bases and J by 4 bases; unmatched bases: 6. The CDR3 sequence is 16 residues long. CDR1 is SGHNT and CDR2 is YYREEE in the germline V gene (reference sequence). CDR3: CASSLDPGGPYNEQFF. CDR3 DNA sequence: TGTGCCAGCAGCTTGGACCCGGGGGGGCCTTACAATGAGCAGTTCTTC.

The chain couples TRBV7-2 to TRBJ1-2; D uncertain. Trimming removed 5 bases from V and 6 bases from J, with 10 bases in between. The CDR3 is 12 amino acids. Per germline, CDR1 SGHTA and CDR2 FQGNSA. Here the CDR3 reads CASSPRTNGYTF. The CDR3 bases are TGTGCCAGCAGCCCGCGGACCAATGGCTACACCTTC.

The chain uses TRBV18 and TRBJ1-2; TRBD1 might be the D (5 bases). Germline values: CDR1 KGHSH, CDR2 LQKENI. Trimming removed 0 bases at V and 0 bases at J, with 11 bases between. The CDR3 loop spans 16 amino acids. CDR3 in amino acids: CASSPPQGSANYGYTF. In nucleotides, the CDR3 is TGTGCCAGCTCACCACCGCAGGGCTCAGCTAACTATGGCTACACCTTC.

This sequence joins TRBV5-1 and TRBJ1-4; 10 bases are a match to TRBD1. Germline values: CDR1 SGHRS, CDR2 YFSETQ. J gave up 2 bases and V 5 bases, and 3 bases lay outside the gene matches. The CDR3 consists of 15 residues. The DNA for the CDR3 is TGCGCCAGCAGAAGACAGGGGGCCACTAATGAAAAACTGTTTTTT. Translated, it gives CASRRQGATNEKLFF.

This sequence joins TRBV5-1 and TRBJ2-3; TRBD2 agrees at 9 bases. V lost 0 bases and J lost 4; bases outside the gene matches: 18. The CDR3 is made up of 20 amino acids. Germline CDR1 and CDR2: SGHRS and YFSETQ. CDR3: CASSLVAGGPERAIADTQYF. The CDR3 DNA reads as TGCGCCAGCAGCTTGGTCGCGGGGGGGCCAGAACGAGCGATCGCAGATACGCAGTATTTT.

A note on this clone: One end of the junction varies from germline; a read error may be responsible. The chain combines TRBV6-1 with TRBJ1-2, with D possibly matching TRBD1 (6 bases). The CDR3 spans 13 residues. Germline V gene sequence: CDR1 MNHNS, CDR2 SASEGT. The CDR3 is CASREDNRDLYTF. CDR3 sequence (DNA): TGTGCCAGCAGGGAAGACAACAGGGACCTCTACACCTTC.

J is TRBJ2-3 and V is TRBV19; 12 nucleotides match TRBD2. Germline CDR1 is LNHDA and CDR2 is SQIVND (reference sequence). V gave up 4 bases and J gave up 2 bases; unmatched junction bases: 7. The CDR3 runs to 17 residues. CDR3 DNA: TGTGCCAGTAGTACCCTCCCTAGCGGGGGGGACACAGATACGCAGTATTTT. Its protein product is CASSTLPSGGDTDTQYF.

This clone came up a few times. The chain couples TRBV27 to TRBJ1-1; the D gene is possibly TRBD1 (6 bases). V was cut by 4 bases and J by 2 bases, with 8 bases left in between. The CDR3 loop spans 13 amino acids. The V gene's germline CDR1 is MNHEY and CDR2 SMNVEV (reference sequence). The DNA of the CDR3 is TGTGCCAGCAGTTGGACAGCAAACACTGAAGCTTTCTTT. Translation gives CASSWTANTEAFF.